These T cell receptor beta chains were read from a single sample in a study of cytomegalovirus exposure and HLA in healthy donors. Measured with immunoSEQ multiplex PCR; TCRdb has only the in-frame clones, and not every one. This table holds 200,000 to 250,000 clones. Sequences were obtained from PBMCs. Source of these receptors: a woman in her twenties or thirties in good health and CMV-seropositive. Each CDR3 is given with its conserved first and last residue. Fields, in order: V gene, CDR3 length, J gene, D gene, CDR3 DNA, CDR3 protein. A D gene is named only where the DNA matches it firmly.

TRBV2	14	TRBJ2-5	-	TGTGCCAGCAGTGTTCGGACAGTCCAAGAGACCCAGTACTTC	CASSVRTVQETQYF
TRBV15	17	TRBJ1-1	-	TGTGCCACCAGCAGAGATCGGTTCAGGACTTCGAACACTGAAGCTTTCTTT	CATSRDRFRTSNTEAFF
TRBV11-3	17	TRBJ2-3	TRBD2	TGTGCCAGCAGCTTACAGGGACTAGCGGGGGGGCCTGATACGCAGTATTTT	CASSLQGLAGGPDTQYF
TRBV4-3	20	TRBJ1-3	TRBD1	TGCGCCAGCAGCCAAGATGGTACAGGGGTGATGGCTTTGGCTGGAAACACCATATATTTT	CASSQDGTGVMALAGNTIYF
TRBV6-1	15	TRBJ2-5	TRBD2	TGTGCCAGCAGTGCGAAGACTAGCGGGGACTTAACCCAGTACTTC	CASSAKTSGDLTQYF
TRBV6-1	13	TRBJ2-7	TRBD1	TGTGCCAGCGGCCGGGACAGGGACTACGAGCAGTACTTC	CASGRDRDYEQYF
TRBV9	12	TRBJ2-1	-	TGTGCCAGCGTCAGGCAGCTCAATGAGCAGTTCTTC	CASVRQLNEQFF
TRBV11-2	13	TRBJ1-1	-	TGTGCCAGCAGCTTCGGGGGGCTCACTGAAGCTTTCTTT	CASSFGGLTEAFF
TRBV6-6	15	TRBJ2-1	TRBD2	TGTGCCAGCAGTATGGGACTAGCGGGGACCGGTGAGCAGTTCTTC	CASSMGLAGTGEQFF
TRBV5-1	14	TRBJ2-7	TRBD1	TGCGCCAGCAGCCCCCCGGCAGGGGGTTACGAGCAGTACTTC	CASSPPAGGYEQYF
TRBV7-9	15	TRBJ1-1	-	TGTGCCAGCAGCTCCTCGATGGGCTCGAACACTGAAGCTTTCTTT	CASSSSMGSNTEAFF
TRBV18	15	TRBJ1-2	-	TGTGCCAGCTCCCAGCTGCGGGGGATAAACTATGGCTACACCTTC	CASSQLRGINYGYTF
TRBV6-1	13	TRBJ1-4	TRBD1	TGTGCCAGCAGGGGACAGTTAGAGGAAAAACTGTTTTTT	CASRGQLEEKLFF
TRBV29-1	14	TRBJ1-2	TRBD1	TGCAGCGTCCGCCACAGGGGGCGCAACTATGGCTACACCTTC	CSVRHRGRNYGYTF
TRBV18	14	TRBJ2-3	-	TGTGCCAGCTCACGGACAGTAGGCACAGATACGCAGTATTTT	CASSRTVGTDTQYF
TRBV6-5	12	TRBJ2-7	-	TGTGCCAGCAGTTACTCACTGAGGGAGCAGTACTTC	CASSYSLREQYF
TRBV28	11	TRBJ1-5	-	TGTGCCACCGGGAGTATCCAGCCCCAGCATTTT	CATGSIQPQHF
TRBV20-1	11	TRBJ1-1	-	TGCAGTGCTACATCGGGTACTGAAGCTTTCTTT	CSATSGTEAFF
TRBV27	15	TRBJ1-2	-	TGTGCCAGCAGTTTAGGCCCGGGACTCTTCTATGGCTACACCTTC	CASSLGPGLFYGYTF
TRBV27	13	TRBJ2-7	-	TGTGCCAGCAGTCTAACTAGATGGAACGAGCAGTACTTC	CASSLTRWNEQYF
TRBV5-6	16	TRBJ1-5	TRBD1	TGTGCCAGCAGCTCATATCCGGGACAGGGCAATCAGCCCCAGCATTTT	CASSSYPGQGNQPQHF
TRBV6-1	13	TRBJ1-1	TRBD1	TGTGCCAGCAAAACGACAGGGAGTACTGAAGCTTTCTTT	CASKTTGSTEAFF
TRBV2	12	TRBJ1-2	TRBD1	TGTGCCATCCAGGGGGTCTCTACTGGCTACACCTTC	CAIQGVSTGYTF